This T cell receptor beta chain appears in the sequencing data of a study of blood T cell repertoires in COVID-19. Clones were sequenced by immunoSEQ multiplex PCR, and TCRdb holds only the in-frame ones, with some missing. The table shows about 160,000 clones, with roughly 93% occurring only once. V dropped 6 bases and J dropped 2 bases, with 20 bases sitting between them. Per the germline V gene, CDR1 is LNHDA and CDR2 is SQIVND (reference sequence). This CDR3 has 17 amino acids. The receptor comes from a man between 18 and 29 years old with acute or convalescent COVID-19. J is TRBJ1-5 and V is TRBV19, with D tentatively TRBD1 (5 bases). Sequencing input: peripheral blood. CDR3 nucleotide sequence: TGTGCCAGTAGCGCAGACGGGGGTTTTAGTGGCAATCAGCCCCAGCATTTT. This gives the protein CASSADGGFSGNQPQHF.